This TCR beta chain came from a study of T-cell memory formation after mild COVID-19. The length of the CDR3 is 15 residues. Germline lookup yields CDR1 SGHVS and CDR2 FQNEAQ. V lost 4 bases to trimming and J lost 3 bases; unmatched junction nucleotides: 8. TCRdb itself ran the 5' RACE reads through MiXCR, one entry per CDR3 protein. The sample shows 120,000 or so distinct CDR3 sequences, roughly 6% of them seen only once. Relative to its sample, this clonotype is medium-sized (0.01 to 0.1%). Source material: PBMCs or a T cell subset sorted from them (not recorded which). The TCR was taken from an adult woman who had mild COVID-19 (a few samples of this study predate the infection). Cell type and time point are not known. The chain joins TRBV7-8 to TRBJ2-5, with 7 nucleotides matching TRBD1. The CDR3 nucleotides read TGTGCCAGCAGCTCCAGCAGGGGGTATGAAGAGACCCAGTACTTC. Its protein product is CASSSSRGYEETQYF.